Included here is one T cell receptor beta chain sequence, with context. Its antigen is unknown. HCMV-specific IgG was detected in serum with a commercial ELISA kit to determine HCMV serostatus. Ficoll density gradient centrifugation was used to isolate peripheral blood mononuclear cells from blood. The data derive from a study of T cells expressing NK-cell markers (TCRdb year 2020). About the study as a whole: Seven to nine donors provided sorted CD3+CD56+NKG2C+, CD3+CD56+NKG2C- and CD3+CD56-NKG2C+ T-cell subsets, whose TCR beta-chain repertoires were profiled. Among the eight sequenced donors, only one was HCMV-seronegative, while the other seven were HCMV-seropositive. The eight sequenced donors were randomly selected healthy volunteers, three men and five women. Libraries were sequenced as 2 x 150 bp reads on Illumina HiSeq 2000/2500, MiSeq or NextSeq. The paper as a whole reports these results and caveats: Whether the expanded NKG2C-expressing T cell clones were specific for HCMV antigens remained unclear. Those dominant clonotypes were again the most abundant among CD3+CD56-NKG2C+ cells in a handful of donors, at roughly 25-65%. In six donors, the dominant CD3+CD56+NKG2C+ clonotypes were among the top 10 CD8+ clonotypes and accounted for about 1.0-8% of CD8+ T cells.

Sequencing was carried out with an Illumina HiSeq 2000. 5'RACE template switching, by which a universal primer site and unique molecular identifiers were added, was used to make TCR beta cDNA libraries. cDNA synthesis was primed from the TCR beta constant segment, followed by two successive PCR amplification steps. In the source study's methods: MIGEC was used to demultiplex reads and group reads by UMI, and MiTCR was used to assemble and quantify clonotypes. To exclude erroneous sequences, only TCR cDNA sequences supported by at least two reads were retained. Downstream repertoire analysis used the tcR package, and clonotypes were matched across fractions by CDR3 nucleotide sequence plus V segment. Antigen specificity was annotated against VDJdb with VDJmatch, allowing one amino acid substitution in CDR3. TCRdb reprocessed the reads, and each CDR3 protein sequence is entered once, without DNA. For this entry, the V and J calls and clone size follow TCRdb and not the study's own pipeline. This sample's records show around 470,000 distinct CDR3 sequences. Almost 1.5% of the sample is in the top ten clones.

The germline V gene yields MGHDK for CDR1 and SYGVNS for CDR2. Spanning cysteine to phenylalanine, the CDR3 consists of 13 amino acids. There is no recorded DNA. Recombination linked TRBV25-1 to TRBJ1-1; absent DNA, TCRdb's TRBD1 call cannot be checked. Material for sequencing was blood T cells: a sorted CD56 or NKG2C T cell subset, CD4+ or CD8+ T cells, or bulk PBMC T cells (not recorded which). The source is a woman between 45 and 60 years old in good health. Donor details come from another sample of the same person, matched by shared clones. The CDR3 in this case is CASRQGARTEAFF.